The following is a T cell receptor beta chain sequence with its context. Generated by immunoSEQ multiplex PCR, the TCRdb table keeps only in-frame clones and is missing some. In the table there are just under 95,000 clones, approximately 63% of which are singletons. This sample was included in a study of shared clonotypes between healthy human individuals. Germline values: CDR1 SQVTM, CDR2 ANQGSEA. V was pared by 6 bases and J by 5 bases, with 13 bases between. This CDR3 comprises 12 residues. The V call is TRBV29-1, the J call TRBJ1-1; no reliable D call. Sequences were obtained from memory CD8+ T cells sorted from blood. Documented subset: CD45RO+ cells pooled with CCR7-negative TemRA cells. The origin of this receptor is a man aged 30 to 45 in good health. The CDR3 bases are TGCAGCGTGAACTGGATGGGGACTGAAGCTTTCTTT. This gives the protein CSVNWMGTEAFF.